This passage covers 14 T cell receptor beta chains from one sample sequenced in a study of CD8+CD57+ T cells in acquired aplastic anemia. CDR3 and TCR beta VDJ profiling relied on genomic DNA as the template. Each CDR3 protein is one row after TCRdb ran MiXCR on the reads. In the table there are around 200,000 distinct CDR3 sequences, about half of which are singletons. Whoever was chosen for sequencing had shown CD8+CD57+ cell expansion by flow cytometry. The sample consisted of sorted CD4+, CD8+, or CD8+CD57+ T cells (not recorded which) from PBMCs. The source is a human donor with aplastic anemia.

J is TRBJ2-3 and V is TRBV2; D perhaps matches TRBD2 (7 bases). CDR3 length equals 15 residues. V lost 6 bases and J 2 bases, leaving 15 bases between the germline ends. CDR1 is SNHLY, CDR2 FYNNEI, per germline. CDR3 in DNA: TGTGCCAGCAGGAGAAGGGGGGGGATCACAGATACGCAGTATTTT. The encoded protein is CASRRRGGITDTQYF.

The chain employs TRBV6-4 and TRBJ2-1; TRBD2 matches 10 bases. CDR1 is MRHNA, CDR2 SNTAGT, per germline. V lost 4 bases and J lost 6; bases outside the gene matches: 9. This CDR3 region has 16 residues. CDR3 sequence: CASSGEELAGLNEQFF. The CDR3 region has the DNA TGTGCCAGCAGTGGTGAGGAACTAGCGGGGCTCAATGAGCAGTTCTTC.

The chain uses TRBV12-3 or TRBV12-4 and TRBJ2-7; unclear D gene. V lost 0 bases and J lost 8, with 14 bases in between. The CDR3 is 14 residues long. Here the CDR3 DNA reads TGTGCCAGCAGTTTAGCGATAGGACCTAATCAGCAGTACTTC. Translating it yields CASSLAIGPNQQYF.

The sample holds many counts of this clonotype. This rearrangement joins TRBV19 to TRBJ1-2; D is uncertain. V was trimmed by 6 bases and J by 4 bases, leaving 12 bases between them. Germline-derived CDR1 and CDR2 are LNHDA and SQIVND (reference sequence). CDR3 size: 13 residues. This CDR3 is CASSPQRAYGYTF. In DNA form, the CDR3 reads TGTGCCAGTAGCCCTCAGCGGGCCTATGGCTACACCTTC.

V gene TRBV15 combines with J gene TRBJ1-2, with 8 positions matching TRBD1. CDR1 LNHNV and CDR2 YYDKDF come from the germline V gene (reference sequence). J was trimmed by 5 bases and V by 5 bases; bases with no gene match: 7. This CDR3 has 14 residues. CDR3 in DNA: TGTGCCACCAGCCCCTCCAGGACAGGGTATGGCTACACCTTC. Protein: CATSPSRTGYGYTF.

This clonotype was seen many times. This chain's CDR3 is CSVRTGEYEQYF. As DNA, the CDR3 is TGCAGCGTTCGGACAGGGGAATACGAGCAGTACTTC. The genes are TRBV29-1 and TRBJ2-7; TRBD1 agrees at 9 bases. There are 12 residues in the CDR3. V was clipped by 5 bases and J by 4 bases; unmatched bases: 3. The germline V gene encodes CDR1 SQVTM and CDR2 ANQGSEA.

This clonotype was counted ten times or more. The V and J genes are TRBV2 and TRBJ2-5, with 10 positions matching TRBD2. There are 15 residues in the CDR3. With 3 bases clipped from V and 2 bases from J, the junction kept 3 bases outside the gene matches. Germline CDR1 reads SNHLY; CDR2 reads FYNNEI. The CDR3 region has the DNA TGTGCCAGCAGTGAGACAGCGGGGGGGCAAGAGACCCAGTACTTC. Amino acids: CASSETAGGQETQYF.

This chain joins TRBV6-1 and TRBJ2-2, with D maybe TRBD2 (5 bases). Germline V lookup: CDR1 MNHNS, CDR2 SASEGT. Trimming took off 5 bases at V and 8 bases at J, with 12 bases between the two ends. The CDR3 loop spans 13 amino acids. The CDR3 reads CASSFGVLGELFF. CDR3 coding DNA: TGTGCCAGCAGTTTCGGGGTGCTAGGGGAGCTGTTTTTT.

V gene TRBV5-6 combines with J gene TRBJ1-5; 7 positions match TRBD1. CDR1 is SGHDT, CDR2 YYEEEE, per germline. This CDR3 spans 14 amino acids. Trimming cost V 5 bases and J 5 bases; bases outside gene matches: 7. CDR3 amino acids: CASSLQGPHQPQHF. CDR3 nucleotides: TGTGCCAGCAGTTTACAGGGGCCTCATCAGCCCCAGCATTTT.

The chain employs TRBV5-1 and TRBJ2-7; 7 positions match TRBD1. The germline gives CDR1 SGHRS, CDR2 YFSETQ. V shed 7 bases, J shed 0 bases, and the junction held 7 bases outside the gene matches. The CDR3 covers 14 residues. CDR3 sequence (DNA): TGCGCCAGCCGCCGGGACAGCTACTCCTACGAGCAGTACTTC. Amino acids: CASRRDSYSYEQYF.

The chain carries TRBV20-1 and TRBJ2-7; D gene unclear. The CDR3 runs 11 residues. Trimming removed 7 bases from V and 2 bases from J, with 9 bases in between. CDR1 is DFQATT, CDR2 SNEGSKA, per germline (reference sequence). The CDR3 DNA follows: TGCAGTGTTTCAAATACCTACGAGCAGTACTTC. This encodes CSVSNTYEQYF.

There are many counts of this clonotype. This chain joins TRBV5-1 and TRBJ2-2, with 8 bases aligning to TRBD1. Unmatched junction bases numbered 2, after V lost 0 bases and J lost 1 base. This CDR3 has 16 residues. CDR1 is SGHRS and CDR2 is YFSETQ in the germline V gene. CDR3 bases: TGCGCCAGCAGCTTGGGAGGGACAGGGAACACCGGGGAGCTGTTTTTT. Protein product: CASSLGGTGNTGELFF.

This clonotype has more than one count but fewer than ten. The chain carries TRBV24-1 and TRBJ2-7, with no clear D. This CDR3 spans 11 amino acids. CDR1 and CDR2 (germline): KGHDR, SFDVKD. V lost 9 bases and J 3 bases, leaving 8 bases between the germline ends. CDR3 DNA: TGTGCCACCTTGCCCCTCTACGAGCAGTACGTC. It specifies CATLPLYEQYV.

In this sample, this clonotype turned up many times. This chain links TRBV5-1 with TRBJ1-6, with unresolved D. There are 13 residues in the CDR3. Germline V gene lookup returns CDR1 SGHRS and CDR2 YFSETQ. Trimming took off 5 bases at V and 8 bases at J, with 11 bases between the two ends. The CDR3 DNA sequence: TGCGCCAGCAGATCAGCTGGAGATTCACCCCTCCACTTT. Its translation: CASRSAGDSPLHF.